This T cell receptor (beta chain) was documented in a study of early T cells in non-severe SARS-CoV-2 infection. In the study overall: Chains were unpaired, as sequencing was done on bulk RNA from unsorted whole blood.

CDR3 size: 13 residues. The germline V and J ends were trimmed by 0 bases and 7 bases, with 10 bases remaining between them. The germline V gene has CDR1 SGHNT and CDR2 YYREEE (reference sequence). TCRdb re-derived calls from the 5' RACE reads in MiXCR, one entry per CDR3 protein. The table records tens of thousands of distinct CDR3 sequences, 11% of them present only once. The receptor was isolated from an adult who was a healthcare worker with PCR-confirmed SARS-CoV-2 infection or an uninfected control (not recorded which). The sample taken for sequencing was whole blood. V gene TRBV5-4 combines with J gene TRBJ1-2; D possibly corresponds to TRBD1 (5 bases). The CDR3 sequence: CASSLEKDTGYTF. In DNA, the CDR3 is TGTGCCAGCAGCTTGGAAAAGGACACTGGCTACACCTTC.